The source of this TCR beta chain is a study of blood T cell repertoires in COVID-19. Study overall: PBMCs, B-cell-depleted T cells, or T cells provided the cDNA or gDNA that made up the material.

This table comes from immunoSEQ multiplex PCR, and its TCRdb copy is limited to in-frame clones, with some not included. The repertoire has 300,000 or so clones, roughly 90% of them found once; the top ten carry roughly 0.94%. Deletions cut 5 bases from V and 1 base from J, with 15 bases between. The CDR3 totals 16 residues. Germline CDR1 is WSHSY and CDR2 is SAAADI. This clonotype originated in a woman between 25 and 40 years old who had recovered from COVID-19. Sequencing used PBMCs or T cells enriched from blood (not recorded which). The chain is built from TRBV10-2 and TRBJ1-5; unclear D gene. CDR3 sequence: CASSSGRDLSNQPQHF. The CDR3 nucleotides read TGCGCCAGCAGTTCAGGCCGTGATTTAAGCAATCAGCCCCAGCATTTT.